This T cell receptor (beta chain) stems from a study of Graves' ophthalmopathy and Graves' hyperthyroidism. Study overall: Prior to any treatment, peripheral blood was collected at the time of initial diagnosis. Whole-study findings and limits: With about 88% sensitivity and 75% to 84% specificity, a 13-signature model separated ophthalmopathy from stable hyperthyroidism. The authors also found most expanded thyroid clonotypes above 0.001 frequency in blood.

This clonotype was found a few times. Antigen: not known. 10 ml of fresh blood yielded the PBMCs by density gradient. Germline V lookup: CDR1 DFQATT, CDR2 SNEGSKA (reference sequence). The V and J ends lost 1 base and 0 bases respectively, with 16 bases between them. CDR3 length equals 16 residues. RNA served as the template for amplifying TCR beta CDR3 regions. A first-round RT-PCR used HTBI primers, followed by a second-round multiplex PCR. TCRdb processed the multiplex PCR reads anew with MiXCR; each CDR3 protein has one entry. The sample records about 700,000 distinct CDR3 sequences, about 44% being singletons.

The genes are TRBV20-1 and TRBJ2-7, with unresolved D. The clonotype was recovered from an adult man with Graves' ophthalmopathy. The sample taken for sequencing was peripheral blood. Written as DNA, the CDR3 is TGCAGTGCTAGAGGTTTTCCCACTCCTAGCTCCTACGAGCAGTACTTC. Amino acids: CSARGFPTPSSYEQYF.